This T cell receptor beta chain was sequenced for a study of cytomegalovirus exposure and HLA in healthy donors. About the research overall: Some 85 million unique TCRs from HLA-typed donors were held in an early data release.

With regard to this clone: Its antigen is still unknown.

The CDR3 has 18 residues. The V and J ends lost 5 bases and 3 bases, in that order; junction bases with no gene match: 17. Germline loops: CDR1 SGHAT, CDR2 FQNNGV. The PCR employed 60 Vbeta primers together with 13 Jbeta primers. Produced via immunoSEQ multiplex PCR; TCRdb's table is partial and in-frame only. The sample has about 100,000 clones, about three quarters seen once. Findings and caveats of the study: V- and J-gene trimming in TCR beta was tied to a missense DCLRE1C variant by an analysis performed later. The authors excluded some V segments, including TRBV6-2 and TRBV6-3, as indistinguishable. Fewer N-insertions (relative to the roughly 630-donor mean) were reportedly seen in an Asian-associated ancestry cluster in a later analysis.

The specimen sequenced was PBMCs. The sequence was collected from a young man in good health and CMV-seronegative. The chain uses TRBV11-2 and TRBJ2-5, with 8 bases fitting TRBD2. CDR3 DNA sequence: TGTGCCAGCAGCATCACTAGCGGCAGGAGCACAGGTGAAGAGACCCAGTACTTC. Encoded protein: CASSITSGRSTGEETQYF.